The 19 T cell receptor beta chains reported below all come from one sample, sequenced in a study of T-cell memory formation after mild COVID-19. One entry per CDR3 protein, called by TCRdb with MiXCR from the 5' RACE reads. The repertoire holds 250,000 to 300,000 distinct CDR3 sequences, roughly 8.2% seen once, with 22% in the top ten. What was sequenced was PBMCs or a T cell subset sorted from them (not recorded which). Receptor source: a man aged 18 to 29 who had mild COVID-19 (a few samples of this study predate the infection). Cell type and time point are not known.

This clonotype was found a few times. This sequence joins TRBV4-3 and TRBJ2-7; D unclear. The CDR3 is 13 amino acids. V lost 4 bases, J lost 3 bases, and 10 bases lay in between. Per the germline V gene, CDR1 is LGHNA and CDR2 is YSLEER. CDR3 nucleotide sequence: TGCGCCAGCAGCCCACTGGTAAACTACGAGCAGTACTTC. It codes for CASSPLVNYEQYF.

For this clonotype: A much larger clone differs by one base, so this may be a read error. The CDR3 region is CASSWNPDTQYF. The CDR3 DNA is TGTGCCAGCAGCTGGAACCCAGATACGCAGTATTTT. This chain uses TRBV5-6 with TRBJ2-3; unclear D gene. This CDR3 is built from 12 residues. The germline V gene encodes CDR1 SGHDT and CDR2 YYEEEE. The V end lost 3 bases, the J end lost 4 bases, and 6 bases lay between the germline ends.

This sequence joins TRBV6-6 and TRBJ2-2; 7 positions match TRBD2. CDR1 is MNHNY and CDR2 is SVGAGI in the germline V gene (reference sequence). V gave up 6 bases and J gave up 7 bases; unmatched junction bases: 5. CDR3 size: 13 residues. The CDR3 loop reads CASSHTSVGELFF. The CDR3 region has the DNA TGTGCCAGCAGCCACACTAGCGTCGGGGAGCTGTTTTTT.

The CDR3 DNA sequence: TGTGCCAGCAGCCAAGATAGGGGAGGGGGGCGTCAGCCCCAGCATTTT. It encodes CASSQDRGGGRQPQHF. The chain recombines TRBV4-2 with TRBJ1-5, with a tentative D call TRBD1 (6 bases). There are 16 residues in the CDR3. Trimming removed 0 bases at V and 6 bases at J, with 15 bases between. Germline-derived CDR1 and CDR2 are LGHNA and YNFKEQ.

This clonotype has a handful of counts. This rearrangement joins TRBV6-2 or TRBV6-3 to TRBJ2-1; TRBD2 might be the D (5 bases). V lost 4 bases, J lost 12 bases, and 13 bases lay in between. Germline CDR1 and CDR2: MNHEY and SVGEGT. This CDR3 spans 12 amino acids. The CDR3 sequence: CASSSLSRGQFF. The CDR3 region has the DNA TGTGCCAGCAGTTCCCTATCTCGGGGGCAGTTCTTC.

This clonotype has a handful of counts. This chain uses TRBV7-2 with TRBJ2-5; either TRBD1 or TRBD2 may supply D (5 bases each). Germline lookup yields CDR1 SGHTA and CDR2 FQGNSA. The CDR3 runs 15 residues. Deletions cut 4 bases from V and 1 base from J, with 13 bases between. CDR3 residues: CASSSPEGIQETQYF. CDR3 nucleotide sequence: TGTGCCAGCAGCTCCCCTGAGGGGATCCAAGAGACCCAGTACTTC.

This clonotype was picked up many times. The chain employs TRBV7-2 and TRBJ1-1, with D hard to call. There are 14 residues in the CDR3. The ends were cut back, 1 base at V and 4 bases at J, with 10 bases in the middle. Looked up from germline, CDR1 is SGHTA and CDR2 is FQGNSA. Written as DNA, the CDR3 is TGTGCCAGCAGCTTAGGGGCGCATGGCACTGAAGCTTTCTTT. Its translation is CASSLGAHGTEAFF.

V usage is TRBV3-1 and J usage is TRBJ2-3; D may be TRBD1 or TRBD2 (6 bases each). Per germline, CDR1 LGHDT and CDR2 YNNKEL (reference sequence). Trimming left V 4 bases short and J 0 bases short, with 17 bases between. The length of the CDR3 is 17 residues. The CDR3 loop is CASSPPGASASTDTQYF. The CDR3 DNA follows: TGTGCCAGCAGCCCCCCGGGGGCCAGCGCGAGCACAGATACGCAGTATTTT.

This clonotype was picked up a small number of times. The chain links TRBV20-1 to TRBJ2-3, with TRBD2 identical over 9 bases. This CDR3 is built from 14 residues. CDR1 is DFQATT, CDR2 SNEGSKA, per germline (reference sequence). Trimming removed 1 base from V and 3 bases from J; junction bases left unmatched: 2. The DNA for the CDR3 is TGCAGTGCTAGAGCTAGCGGGGCGACAGATACGCAGTATTTT. Protein product: CSARASGATDTQYF.

This clonotype was counted only a few times. The chain recombines TRBV12-3 or TRBV12-4 with TRBJ2-3; 15 bases agree with TRBD2. The CDR3 is 16 residues long. The J segment lost 8 bases and the V segment lost 6 bases, leaving 9 bases of the junction unmatched. In DNA, the CDR3 is TGTGCCAGCAGCCCCGGGACTAGCGGGGGGTTCCGTACGCAGTATTTT. It is translated as CASSPGTSGGFRTQYF.

This clonotype came up many times. V gene TRBV12-3 or TRBV12-4 combines with J gene TRBJ1-5; D is unclear. The length of the CDR3 is 13 residues. V was shortened by 3 bases and J by 3 bases, with 6 bases between the two germline ends. The CDR3 bases are TGTGCCAGCAGTTTTGGGAACAATCAGCCCCAGCATTTT. Amino acid sequence: CASSFGNNQPQHF.

The table lists this clonotype with many counts. CDR3 sequence: CASSVQVFNAEAFF. In nucleotides, the CDR3 is TGCGCCAGCAGCGTACAGGTATTCAACGCTGAAGCTTTCTTT. This sequence joins TRBV5-1 and TRBJ1-1, with D possibly TRBD1 on 5 matching bases. Trimming pared 4 bases from V and 6 bases from J, leaving 16 bases between. Germline V gene data show CDR1 as SGHRS and CDR2 as YFSETQ. This CDR3 has 14 amino acids.

Ten or more counts support this clonotype. The CDR3 DNA reads as TGTGCCAGCAGTTTATGGCGGGGGACTACCTACGAGCAGTACTTC. This translates into CASSLWRGTTYEQYF. V is TRBV12-3 or TRBV12-4 and J is TRBJ2-7; 7 nucleotides match TRBD2. Trimming at V came to 2 bases and at J to 2 bases, leaving 6 bases not matched to a gene. The CDR3 spans 15 residues.

In DNA form, the CDR3 reads TGCGCCAGCAGCTTGCGGTCAGCCGAGGCGGGGTATGGCTACACCTTC. Residues: CASSLRSAEAGYGYTF. The chain recombines TRBV5-1 with TRBJ1-2; D remains unclear. Looked up from germline, CDR1 is SGHRS and CDR2 is YFSETQ. This CDR3 is 16 amino acids long. Trimming shortened V by 1 base and J by 5 bases, and 18 bases separated the two germline ends.

The rearrangement links TRBV20-1 to TRBJ2-2; TRBD1 is a possible D gene (5 bases). CDR3 length: 13 residues. Germline CDR1 reads DFQATT; CDR2 reads SNEGSKA (reference sequence). V lost 1 base and J lost 4, with 7 bases in between. CDR3 region: CSARGGFTGELFF. The CDR3 DNA reads as TGCAGTGCTAGAGGGGGCTTCACCGGGGAGCTGTTTTTT.

V and J are TRBV28 and TRBJ1-5; TRBD1 agrees at 8 bases. The junction had 11 bases not matched to a gene; V was cut back by 7 bases and J by 6 bases. Germline values: CDR1 MDHEN, CDR2 SYDVKM. The CDR3 runs to 15 residues. CDR3 nucleotides: TGTGCCAGCACCCTTTTCTTTCAGGGGGCTCAGCCCCAGCATTTT. Its translation: CASTLFFQGAQPQHF.

This chain joins TRBV6-5 and TRBJ2-3; D gene unclear. The CDR3 length is 13 residues. Trimming took 6 bases from V and 0 from J, leaving 7 bases between them. Looked up from germline, CDR1 is MNHEY and CDR2 is SVGAGI. The CDR3 DNA follows: TGTGCCAGCAGGTACCTTAGCACAGATACGCAGTATTTT. Protein product: CASRYLSTDTQYF.

This clonotype was seen ten or more times. CDR3 region: CASKGQGAWAEAFF. Written as DNA, the CDR3 is TGCGCCAGCAAAGGACAGGGGGCATGGGCTGAAGCTTTCTTT. The chain is built from TRBV5-1 and TRBJ1-1; 11 nucleotides line up with TRBD1. Germline CDR1 reads SGHRS; CDR2 reads YFSETQ. After removal of 6 bases from V and 6 bases from J, the junction contained 7 bases not matched to a gene. CDR3 length equals 14 residues.

J is TRBJ2-1 and V is TRBV12-3 or TRBV12-4; D is uncertain. This CDR3 is 13 amino acids long. Deletions cut 11 bases from V and 2 bases from J, with 13 bases between. CDR3: CASAKGTYNEQFF. For the CDR3, the DNA is TGTGCCTCCGCAAAAGGGACCTACAATGAGCAGTTCTTC.